Following are 20 T cell receptor beta chains from one sample sequenced in a study of shared clonotypes between healthy human individuals. Libraries were prepared by immunoSEQ multiplex PCR; TCRdb keeps only in-frame clonotypes and omits some of them. The sample shows around 510,000 clones, 95% to 97% of them seen only once. Sequenced material: naive CD4+ T cells sorted from blood. Subset described: CD45RA+ positively selected. These receptors were collected from a woman in her 30s in good health.

The CDR3 loop is CASSLGVGTFSYEQYF. CDR3 nucleotides: TGTGCCAGCAGCTTAGGTGTCGGGACATTCTCCTACGAGCAGTACTTC. The chain joins TRBV11-2 to TRBJ2-5; D is possibly TRBD1 (6 bases). The end of the DNA fits TRBJ2-7 better, so the J call may be wrong. CDR1 SGHAT and CDR2 FQNNGV come from the germline V gene. This CDR3 is 16 amino acids long.

This sequence joins TRBV15 and TRBJ2-7, with D hard to call. This CDR3 has 16 residues. From germline, CDR1 is LNHNV and CDR2 YYDKDF (reference sequence). V was clipped by 2 bases and J by 5 bases, with 19 bases between them. The CDR3 bases are TGTGCCACCAGCAGAAACTCCTGGACGGTCGACCACGAGCAGTACTTC. This translates into CATSRNSWTVDHEQYF. The full variable domain, with the rest looked up from reference TRBV15 and TRBJ2-7, is DAMVIQNPRYQVTQFGKPVTLSCSQTLNHNVMYWYQQKSSQAPKLLFHYYDKDFNNEADTPDNFQSRRPNTSFCFLDIRSPGLGDTAMYLCATSRNSWTVDHEQYFGPGTRLTVT.

The chain combines TRBV19 with TRBJ1-5, with 7 bases that match TRBD1. Germline lookup yields CDR1 LNHDA and CDR2 SQIVND (reference sequence). This CDR3 comprises 16 residues. Trimming took 6 bases from V and 7 from J; bases not matched to a gene: 15. The CDR3 DNA follows: TGTGCCAGTAGCATATCTACAGGGGTGCTTTTACAGCCCCAGCATTTT. Its protein product is CASSISTGVLLQPQHF.

This sequence joins TRBV11-2 and TRBJ2-1; no firm D call. The V and J ends lost 6 bases and 3 bases respectively, with 18 bases between them. The CDR3 covers 16 residues. Germline CDR1 and CDR2: SGHAT and FQNNGV. CDR3 in DNA: TGTGCCAGCAGTAGAGAGGATTACAAGAACTACAATGAGCAGTTCTTC. Translation gives CASSREDYKNYNEQFF.

The rearrangement joins TRBV28 to TRBJ2-3, with 8 nucleotides matching TRBD2. The CDR3 has 16 amino acids. The ends lost 0 bases at V and 4 bases at J; junction bases unmatched: 6. CDR1 MDHEN and CDR2 SYDVKM come from the germline V gene. CDR3 sequence reads: CASSLWGSGNPDTQYF. The CDR3 coding sequence is TGTGCCAGCAGTTTATGGGGTAGCGGGAACCCAGATACGCAGTATTTT.

The J gene is TRBJ2-3, the V gene TRBV5-1; TRBD2 matches at 8 bases. Germline values: CDR1 SGHRS, CDR2 YFSETQ. This CDR3 comprises 17 residues. After removal of 3 bases from V and 0 bases from J, the junction contained 9 bases not matched to a gene. CDR3 nucleotides: TGCGCCAGCAGCTCCCGGGGGCTAGCGGGCAGCACAGATACGCAGTATTTT. Protein product: CASSSRGLAGSTDTQYF.

This CDR3 is CASSYSGGTGFYEQYF. The CDR3 DNA is TGTGCCAGCAGTTACTCAGGCGGGACAGGTTTCTACGAGCAGTACTTC. The V gene is TRBV6-5, the J gene TRBJ2-7; 8 bases map to TRBD1. The CDR3 contains 16 residues. J lost 3 bases, V lost 0 bases, and 7 bases had no gene match. The germline V gene encodes CDR1 MNHEY and CDR2 SVGAGI.

The rearrangement links TRBV28 to TRBJ1-6; TRBD1 matches at 8 bases. The V gene's germline CDR1 is MDHEN and CDR2 SYDVKM. This CDR3 has 14 residues. With V trimmed by 6 bases and J by 15 bases, 13 bases remained unmatched. CDR3 in DNA: TGTGCCAGCAGGACCGGGCAGGGGGCTTTGATCCTCCACTTT. It codes for CASRTGQGALILHF. Full variable domain (rest looked up from reference TRBV28 and TRBJ1-6): DVKVTQSSRYLVKRTGEKVFLECVQDMDHENMFWYRQDPGLGLRLIYFSYDVKMKEKGDIPEGYSVSREKKERFSLILESASTNQTSMYLCASRTGQGALILHFGNGTRLTVT.

Written as DNA, the CDR3 is TGTGCCAGCAGTCCGTTCTCTCTAGCGGGAGGGAAAAACTACGAGCAGTACTTC. Translated: CASSPFSLAGGKNYEQYF. The chain employs TRBV28 and TRBJ2-7; 12 bases agree with TRBD2. This CDR3 has 18 amino acids. V lost 5 bases and J lost 3; bases outside the gene matches: 14. CDR1 and CDR2 from the germline V gene are MDHEN and SYDVKM. Variable domain in full (rest from reference TRBV28 and TRBJ2-7): DVKVTQSSRYLVKRTGEKVFLECVQDMDHENMFWYRQDPGLGLRLIYFSYDVKMKEKGDIPEGYSVSREKKERFSLILESASTNQTSMYLCASSPFSLAGGKNYEQYFGPGTRLTVT.

J is TRBJ2-4 and V is TRBV6-5, with 10 bases aligning to TRBD2. CDR1 is MNHEY, CDR2 SVGAGI, per germline. The junction had 8 bases not matched to a gene; V was cut back by 6 bases and J by 6 bases. The CDR3 extends over 15 amino acids. CDR3 nucleotide sequence: TGTGCCAGCAGCCGCACTAGCGGGACGGTAAACATTCAGTACTTC. It codes for CASSRTSGTVNIQYF.

V and J are TRBV28 and TRBJ1-2; 9 bases line up with TRBD1. The trim removed 6 bases at V and 6 bases at J, leaving 11 bases unmatched. The CDR3 has 15 residues. Germline values: CDR1 MDHEN, CDR2 SYDVKM. For the CDR3, the DNA is TGTGCCAGCAGCAAGCCGGGACAGGGCCTGGATGGCTACACCTTC. It yields the protein CASSKPGQGLDGYTF.

CDR3 residues: CAWSTQQGYEQYF. The CDR3 bases are TGTGCCTGGAGCACCCAACAGGGATACGAGCAGTACTTC. V and J are TRBV30 and TRBJ2-7; D possibly corresponds to TRBD1 (6 bases). The CDR3 extends over 13 amino acids. V gave up 3 bases and J gave up 4 bases, with 13 bases separating them. Germline CDR1 and CDR2: GTSNPN and SVGIG (reference sequence).

CDR3 in DNA: TGTGCCAGTAGTAGCGGACAGCTTTTCACTCAGCCCCAGCATTTT. Amino acid sequence: CASSSGQLFTQPQHF. This chain joins TRBV19 and TRBJ1-5, with D possibly being TRBD1 (6 bases). The CDR3 contains 15 residues. Germline V gives CDR1 LNHDA, CDR2 SQIVND (reference sequence). V was pared by 4 bases and J by 6 bases, with 16 bases between.

The gene calls are TRBV5-1 and TRBJ2-7, with 8 bases aligning to TRBD2. The CDR3 is 16 residues long. Germline V gene data show CDR1 as SGHRS and CDR2 as YFSETQ. V lost 1 base, J lost 2 bases, and 8 bases stayed unmatched. The CDR3 nucleotides read TGCGCCAGCAGCTTGCGGCTAGCGGGCGCCCCCTACGAGCAGTACTTC. This encodes CASSLRLAGAPYEQYF.

The V gene is TRBV28, the J gene TRBJ1-4; the match to TRBD1 covers 8 bases. This CDR3 contains 15 residues. Germline trimming cut 5 bases from V and 2 bases from J; bases unmatched to any gene: 4. The germline CDR1 and CDR2 sequences are MDHEN and SYDVKM. CDR3 sequence (DNA): TGTGCCAGCAGTGAGGGACAGGCTACTAATGAAAAACTGTTTTTT. It encodes CASSEGQATNEKLFF.

The V call is TRBV2, the J call TRBJ1-5; D unresolved. Germline CDR1 SNHLY, CDR2 FYNNEI. With 4 bases removed from V and 1 base from J, the gap between germline ends came to 11 bases. The CDR3 covers 15 residues. The CDR3 sequence is CASSGQLASNQPQHF. CDR3 bases: TGTGCCAGCAGTGGCCAACTAGCGAGCAATCAGCCCCAGCATTTT.

This chain joins TRBV6-1 and TRBJ1-2, with 7 bases fitting TRBD1. Germline-derived CDR1 and CDR2 are MNHNS and SASEGT. The CDR3 runs 17 residues. V trimming: 1 base; J trimming: 4 bases; junction bases outside the gene matches: 12. CDR3: CASSEGSGQGDSYGYTF. In DNA form, the CDR3 reads TGTGCCAGCAGTGAAGGGTCGGGGCAGGGGGATTCCTATGGCTACACCTTC.

The V and J genes are TRBV6-4 and TRBJ2-6, with TRBD1 as a possible D gene (6 bases). This CDR3 has 17 residues. CDR1 is MRHNA, CDR2 SNTAGT, per germline. V was clipped by 6 bases and J by 4 bases, with 19 bases between them. The CDR3 coding sequence is TGTGCCAGCAGCCCGCACCTTGACAGGTCCGGGGCCAACGTCCTGACTTTC. Its translation: CASSPHLDRSGANVLTF.

The V call is TRBV2, the J call TRBJ2-6; a possible D gene is TRBD2 (5 bases). V gave up 6 bases and J gave up 0 bases, with 15 bases separating them. This CDR3 has 17 amino acids. CDR1 SNHLY and CDR2 FYNNEI come from the germline V gene. The CDR3 nucleotides are TGTGCCAGCAGATTGACGTATACTAGCTCTGGGGCCAACGTCCTGACTTTC. Translation gives CASRLTYTSSGANVLTF.

This CDR3 reads CASNPPGRSNEQFF. The DNA of the CDR3 is TGTGCCAGCAACCCTCCGGGACGATCAAATGAGCAGTTCTTC. The chain couples TRBV28 to TRBJ2-1; D may match TRBD1 or TRBD2 (5 bases each). Trimming stripped 7 bases from V and 7 bases from J, with 17 bases between. CDR3 length equals 14 residues. Germline V gives CDR1 MDHEN, CDR2 SYDVKM.